This entry concerns a single T cell receptor (beta chain). Its antigen remains unknown. This entry belongs to a study of T cells in localized non-small cell lung cancer. The CDR3 loop spans 15 amino acids. J gave up 5 bases and V 3 bases, and 8 bases lay outside the gene matches. Germline CDR1 and CDR2: SGHRS and YFSETQ. Study results and caveats: Increased T cell density in blood showed an association with longer overall survival.

Clones were sequenced by immunoSEQ multiplex PCR, and TCRdb holds only the in-frame ones, with some missing. The top ten hold 1.7% of the sample, which has about 130,000 clones, more than 80% seen once. The specimen comprised peripheral blood, sampled before any cancer treatment. This clonotype was sampled from a female donor of 60 years or more with stage I lung adenocarcinoma. This chain uses TRBV5-1 with TRBJ2-5; 9 nucleotides match TRBD2. DNA of the CDR3: TGCGCCAGCAGCTCCGCGGGAGGGCCCTCGGAGACCCAGTACTTC. As protein: CASSSAGGPSETQYF.